These 19 T cell receptor beta chains were all obtained from the same sample, sequenced in a study of cytomegalovirus exposure and HLA in healthy donors. Vbeta (60) and Jbeta (13) primers were used in the PCR. Clones were read by immunoSEQ multiplex PCR, and TCRdb kept only the in-frame ones, dropping some. This table holds 120,000 or so clones, about 80% found once. Material: PBMCs. These receptors were taken from a man aged 40-55 years in good health and CMV-seronegative.

The V and J genes are TRBV28 and TRBJ2-3, with 11 bases matching TRBD1. Germline V gene data show CDR1 as MDHEN and CDR2 as SYDVKM. The CDR3 consists of 16 residues. Trimming cost V 6 bases and J 4 bases; bases outside gene matches: 9. CDR3 coding DNA: TGTGCCAGCAGCAATACCGGGACAGGGGGTCCAGATACGCAGTATTTT. Its translation is CASSNTGTGGPDTQYF.

There are a few counts of this clone. The chain joins TRBV2 to TRBJ2-7, with TRBD1 identical over 10 bases. Unmatched junction bases numbered 1, after V lost 5 bases and J lost 6 bases. This CDR3 has 12 residues. Per the germline V gene, CDR1 is SNHLY and CDR2 is FYNNEI. The CDR3 DNA follows: TGTGCCAGCAGTCGGACAGGGGGCGAGCAGTACTTC. It codes for CASSRTGGEQYF.

V gene TRBV7-9 combines with J gene TRBJ2-1; D is possibly TRBD1 (6 bases). Trimming removed 1 base from V and 9 bases from J, with 13 bases in between. The CDR3 covers 14 residues. Per germline, CDR1 SEHNR and CDR2 FQNEAQ (reference sequence). The DNA for the CDR3 is TGTGCCAGCAGCTTAGACAGGGACGGAGGTGAGCAGTTCTTC. It translates to CASSLDRDGGEQFF.

The CDR3 DNA reads as TGTGCCAGCACCCTAGCGGCACAATCCTACAATGAGCAGTTCTTC. The encoded protein is CASTLAAQSYNEQFF. The chain carries TRBV6-6 and TRBJ2-1; TRBD2 agrees at 7 bases. The CDR3 covers 15 residues. The trim removed 7 bases at V and 1 base at J, leaving 7 bases unmatched. Germline V gene lookup returns CDR1 MNHNY and CDR2 SVGAGI (reference sequence).

V is TRBV7-3 and J is TRBJ2-1; TRBD1 agrees at 7 bases. The germline V gene encodes CDR1 SGHTA and CDR2 FQGTGA. This CDR3 spans 19 amino acids. Trimming removed 5 bases from V and 2 bases from J; junction bases left unmatched: 18. The CDR3 loop is CASSPRDSSESWTYNEQFF. CDR3 nucleotides: TGTGCCAGCAGCCCCAGGGACAGTTCTGAATCGTGGACCTACAATGAGCAGTTCTTC.

The V call is TRBV30, the J call TRBJ1-1; 7 bases are shared with TRBD1. The CDR3 is 13 amino acids. CDR1 is GTSNPN, CDR2 SVGIG, per germline (reference sequence). J was trimmed by 1 base and V by 7 bases; bases with no gene match: 6. CDR3 residues: CALGGRPNTEAFF. The CDR3 nucleotides read TGTGCCTTAGGGGGCAGGCCGAACACTGAAGCTTTCTTT.

This clone was seen just once. The chain couples TRBV7-6 to TRBJ2-7; 7 bases line up with TRBD1. The V gene's germline CDR1 is SGHVS and CDR2 FNYEAQ. The trim removed 2 bases at V and 3 bases at J, leaving 7 bases unmatched. CDR3 length: 15 residues. Here the CDR3 DNA reads TGTGCCAGCAGCTTACGGACAGGACCAAGCTACGAGCAGTACTTC. It yields the protein CASSLRTGPSYEQYF.

This clone turned up a few times. The rearrangement uses TRBV28 and TRBJ2-1, with D hard to call. Germline loops: CDR1 MDHEN, CDR2 SYDVKM. V lost 4 bases and J lost 0, with 13 bases in between. This CDR3 has 16 residues. CDR3 region: CASSSPVARSYNEQFF. DNA of the CDR3: TGTGCCAGCAGTTCACCCGTAGCCCGCTCCTACAATGAGCAGTTCTTC.

The CDR3 here is CASSGTSGTRGFAGELFF. In DNA form, the CDR3 reads TGTGCCAGCAGTGGTACTAGCGGGACACGGGGGTTTGCCGGGGAGCTGTTTTTT. This chain connects TRBV6-1 to TRBJ2-2, with 10 bases lining up with TRBD2. The CDR3 sequence is 18 residues long. V was pared by 4 bases and J by 6 bases, with 14 bases of the junction left unmatched. Germline V gives CDR1 MNHNS, CDR2 SASEGT.

This clone has a handful of counts. A read error may account for a junction end that differs from germline. CDR3 region: CARSRGNTEAFF. CDR3 nucleotides: TGTGCCCGGAGTAGGGGGAACACTGAAGCTTTCTTT. This chain links TRBV30 with TRBJ1-1; D possibly corresponds to TRBD1 (5 bases). The CDR3 has 12 residues. Germline V gene sequence: CDR1 GTSNPN, CDR2 SVGIG (reference sequence).

V and J are TRBV5-1 and TRBJ2-3; possibly TRBD1 for D (6 bases). Germline CDR1 and CDR2: SGHRS and YFSETQ. Trimming took off 3 bases at V and 2 bases at J, with 10 bases between the two ends. This CDR3 is built from 14 residues. The CDR3 coding sequence is TGCGCCAGCAGCTCGACAGGTATCACAGATACGCAGTATTTT. Translation gives CASSSTGITDTQYF.

The chain uses TRBV27 and TRBJ1-1, with 9 bases lining up with TRBD1. This CDR3 spans 13 amino acids. The germline CDR1 and CDR2 sequences are MNHEY and SMNVEV (reference sequence). Trimming took 6 bases from V and 14 from J; bases not matched to a gene: 13. In nucleotides, the CDR3 is TGTGCCAGCAGAATGACAGGGGGAGAATTTAGGTTCTTT. It specifies CASRMTGGEFRFF.

The chain links TRBV6-5 to TRBJ1-1; D uncertain. The CDR3 has 14 residues. V gave up 3 bases and J gave up 3 bases, with 11 bases separating them. Per germline, CDR1 MNHEY and CDR2 SVGAGI. CDR3 loop: CASSYEGGDTEAFF. The DNA for the CDR3 is TGTGCCAGCAGTTATGAGGGTGGGGACACTGAAGCTTTCTTT.

In regard to this clone: This CDR3 is also generated by other DNA sequences in the sample. This chain joins TRBV2 and TRBJ1-2; D is unresolved. The V gene lost 2 bases and the J gene lost 2 bases, with 3 bases spanning the gap. Germline lookup yields CDR1 SNHLY and CDR2 FYNNEI. This CDR3 region has 12 residues. This chain's CDR3 is CASSEQNYGYTF. CDR3 sequence (DNA): TGTGCCAGCAGTGAACAGAACTATGGCTACACCTTC.

The rearrangement uses TRBV2 and TRBJ2-2, with a tentative D call TRBD2 (6 bases). The CDR3 has 14 amino acids. Trimming pared 7 bases from V and 2 bases from J, leaving 11 bases between. Germline-derived CDR1 and CDR2 are SNHLY and FYNNEI. The DNA of the CDR3 is TGTGCCAGCATCGAACTAGCAAACACCGGGGAGCTGTTTTTT. It yields the protein CASIELANTGELFF.

This chain joins TRBV10-3 and TRBJ1-1, with TRBD1 matching over 7 bases. Germline V gene lookup returns CDR1 ENHRY and CDR2 SYGVKD. Losses at the gene ends were 0 bases for V and 6 bases for J; bases not matched to a gene: 10. The CDR3 extends over 16 amino acids. CDR3 DNA sequence: TGTGCCATCAGTGAGTCCCTCCAGGGGGGTTTCCCTGAAGCTTTCTTT. Amino acids: CAISESLQGGFPEAFF.

V gene TRBV9 combines with J gene TRBJ2-1, with D possibly TRBD1 on 7 matching bases. Germline lookup yields CDR1 SGDLS and CDR2 YYNGEE. The CDR3 covers 14 residues. Trimming shortened V by 2 bases and J by 6 bases, and 12 bases separated the two germline ends. CDR3 coding DNA: TGTGCCAGCAGCGTGGGGCAGGGGGGCAATGAGCAGTTCTTC. Its protein is CASSVGQGGNEQFF. The whole variable domain, remainder taken from reference TRBV9 and TRBJ2-1, is DSGVTQTPKHLITATGQRVTLRCSPRSGDLSVYWYQQSLDQGLQFLIQYYNGEERAKGNILERFSAQQFPDLHSELNLSSLELGDSALYFCASSVGQGGNEQFFGPGTRLTVL.

This sequence joins TRBV28 and TRBJ1-2; D is unresolved. CDR1 is MDHEN, CDR2 SYDVKM, per germline. CDR3 size: 13 residues. Trimming removed 2 bases from V and 2 bases from J, with 6 bases in between. CDR3 loop: CASSLPGNYGYTF. The CDR3 DNA is TGTGCCAGCAGTTTACCAGGAAACTATGGCTACACCTTC.

The chain employs TRBV7-3 and TRBJ2-5; D remains unclear. This CDR3 region has 13 residues. The V gene's germline CDR1 is SGHTA and CDR2 FQGTGA. Trimming cost V 4 bases and J 2 bases, with 8 bases left between them. The CDR3 is CASSSYAQETQYF. As DNA, the CDR3 is TGTGCCAGCAGCTCCTACGCACAAGAGACCCAGTACTTC.